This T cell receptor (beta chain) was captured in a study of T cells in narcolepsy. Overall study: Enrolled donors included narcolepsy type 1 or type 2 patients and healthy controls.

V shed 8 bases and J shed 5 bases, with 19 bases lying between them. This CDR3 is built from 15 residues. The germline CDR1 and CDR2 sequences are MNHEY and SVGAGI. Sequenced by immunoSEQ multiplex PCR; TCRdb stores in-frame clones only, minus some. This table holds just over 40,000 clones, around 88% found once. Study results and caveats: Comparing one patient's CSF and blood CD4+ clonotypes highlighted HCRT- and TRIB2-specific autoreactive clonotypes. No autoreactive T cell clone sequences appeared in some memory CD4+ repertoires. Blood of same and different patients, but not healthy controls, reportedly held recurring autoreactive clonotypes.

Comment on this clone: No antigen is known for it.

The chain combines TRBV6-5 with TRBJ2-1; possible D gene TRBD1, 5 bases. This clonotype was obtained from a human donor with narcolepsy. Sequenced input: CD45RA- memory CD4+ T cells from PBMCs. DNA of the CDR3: TGTGCCAGCGCGCTAGGGGCAGCGAACGACAATGAGCAGTTCTTC. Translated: CASALGAANDNEQFF.